This note documents a single T cell receptor (beta chain) sequence. The sample holds many counts of this clonotype. Its target antigen remains unknown. No base quality values were provided; no much bigger clone lies one nucleotide off. The library was obtained by RACE. Sequencing relied on a NextSeq 500. During library preparation, unique molecular identifiers were attached to individual cDNA molecules so that TCRs could be counted in a quantitative, reproducible way. For every blood RNA sample, sequencing covered both the TCR alpha and TCR beta chains. The study's processing was this. Samples had a median of 95,638 TCRs, with a range from about 23,224 to 690,600. The Decombinator software suite was used to annotate the V, J and CDR3 of the TCR reads. For PS versus PT1 abundance plots, all samples were subsampled to the same number of TCRs (28,000). TCRs were defined as expanded if absent before sensitization and observed at least eight times at the 2-week time point. Using fastp at Q25 and MiXCR, TCRdb reprocessed the public reads and kept productive beta chains. All rows with the same CDR3 protein become a single entry with the most common DNA and genes. The V and J calls reflect TCRdb's pipeline rather than the authors' work. The sample table holds more than 60,000 distinct CDR3 sequences, of which over 9% were seen once. The top ten hold 6.8% of the sample.

This record belongs to a study of human T cells and chemical hapten exposure (TCRdb year 2021). Regarding the research as a whole: For sensitization, 2% DPC in acetone was applied to a 2 cm by 2 cm area of upper inner arm skin. The study tracked peripheral blood TCR repertoire changes in vivo during primary and secondary sensitization to the hapten diphenylcyclopropenone (DPC) in alopecia patients. Blood was sampled from patients pre-sensitization (week 0) and at 2, 6 and about 24 weeks after DPC sensitization. Throughout the study period of around 24 weeks, patients also received therapeutic DPC doses to the scalp every week. The mostly female patient cohort included alopecia areata with under or over 50% scalp involvement, alopecia totalis and alopecia universalis. Libraries were combined into a pool for sequencing, and differences in TCR yield between samples came mainly from small differences in library volumes within the pool. For TCR sequencing, blood came from 25 to 30 alopecia patients at anywhere from one to four time points (pre-sensitization, 2, 6 and 24 weeks). Patch tests used Finn chambers with 0.01% DPC on the upper back, scored after 6 days by International Contact Dermatitis Research Group standards.

Taken with the paper, the label for time point translates to: patch test 2, 6 weeks after DPC sensitization. Explained via the paper, the treatment or condition label denotes: therapeutic diphenylcyclopropenone sensitization with weekly scalp DPC. Blood at each patch-test visit was drawn before the patch test was applied. Patients were considered eligible if aged 18 to 70, diagnosed with alopecia and deemed suitable for DPC therapy, and patients were excluded if pregnant. Total RNA was extracted from unfractionated whole blood collected in Tempus Blood RNA tubes. CDR1 SGDLS and CDR2 YYNGEE are derived from the germline V gene. Trimming takes 0 bases from V and 2 bases from J, and the germline ends sit 5 bases apart. The CDR3 starts with the cysteine, ends with the phenylalanine, and has 13 residues. Only the CDR3 part of the read is kept: 39 bases, read in frame from the first base. Summary of the overall study and its limitations: All patients had alopecia, a presumed autoimmune disease, so their immune response might differ from that of healthy individuals. No change with DPC sensitization was found in the number of TCRs above 1 in 1000 frequency, and no evidence of global repertoire structure alterations was found. After repeated subsampling, the strength of the expansion versus patch-test correlation and the threshold at which it became significant changed. Patch test score was positively correlated with the number of PT1 expanded TCRs, with significance at thresholds 8, 16 and 32 but not at 4. Compared with pre-sensitization or healthy control sets, expanded TCRs formed significantly more large CDR3 similarity clusters, which is consistent with antigen-driven responses.

The source was whole blood, collected in connection with sensitization to the hapten diphenylcyclopropenone (DPC). This receptor was identified in a woman aged 45-59 years with alopecia areata. Some clones in this sample may be carry-over from other donors' samples. The chain is assembled from TRBV9 and TRBJ1-1; no D gene can be assigned with confidence. The CDR3 region has the sequence CASSVESNTEAFF. The DNA reads as follows: TGTGCCAGCAGCGTAGAGTCCAACACTGAAGCTTTCTTT.